The following is a T cell receptor beta chain sequence with its context. Its antigen is currently unknown. The data belong to a study of shared clonotypes between healthy human individuals. Overall study: The cohort had two women and a few men, ages 18 to 49.

Amplification in unsorted PBMC replicate PCRs started from roughly 330 ng DNA, which equals about 28,000 T cell genomes. Original processing methods: Filtering differed for immunoSEQ, which gave only junction sequences without quality scores. Sequencing was performed with immunoSEQ multiplex PCR; in TCRdb, only in-frame clones are kept and a portion is missing. The V and J calls and clone size were taken over from that table, and D and trimming were inferred from the DNA. The repertoire consists of about 480,000 clones, with around 79% occurring once and the leading ten covering 10% to 15%. Study conclusions and caveats: Sharing of clonotypes among donors was expected to vary with sequencing depth.

The CDR3 is 16 amino acids. V is TRBV12-1 and J is TRBJ1-2; TRBD1 is the table's D call and was not checked against the DNA. TRBV12-1 counts as a pseudogene. The receptor was isolated from a woman aged 40 to 49 in good health. Some clones in this sample may be carry-over from other donors' samples. Sequencing input: PBMCs. CDR3 DNA: TGTGCCAGCAGCGACCGGGACGACAGGGTAGGCTGTGGCTACACCTTC. Translation gives CASSDRDDRVGCGYTF.